A single sample is the source of the 13 T cell receptor beta chains below, sequenced in a study of human T cells and chemical hapten exposure. TCRdb ran MiXCR on the RACE reads and lists one entry per CDR3 protein. The repertoire holds roughly 120,000 distinct CDR3 sequences, with about an eighth as singletons. Time point in this sample: patch test 1, 2 weeks after DPC sensitization. Treatment indicated: therapeutic diphenylcyclopropenone sensitization with weekly scalp DPC. The sequencing here drew on whole blood, taken in connection with sensitization to the hapten diphenylcyclopropenone (DPC). These receptors came from a woman in her fifties or sixties with alopecia areata. Some clones in this sample may be carry-over from other donors' samples.

This clonotype turned up a few times. The genes are TRBV20-1 and TRBJ1-1; D may be TRBD1 (6 bases). The V end was cut by 4 bases, the J end by 5 bases, with 17 bases between. Germline assignment: CDR1 DFQATT and CDR2 SNEGSKA (reference sequence). The CDR3 has 14 residues. The CDR3 nucleotides read TGCAGTGCTACAGGACAGCTCGGAAGGACTGAAGCTTTCTTT. It yields the protein CSATGQLGRTEAFF.

This clonotype was observed a handful of times. V is TRBV7-9 and J is TRBJ1-1; D may be TRBD1 (5 bases). V was clipped by 1 base and J by 1 base, with 10 bases between them. The germline gives CDR1 SEHNR, CDR2 FQNEAQ (reference sequence). The CDR3 has 15 amino acids. The CDR3 DNA is TGTGCCAGCAGCTTAGGGAAAGACAGGAACACTGAAGCTTTCTTT. Translating gives CASSLGKDRNTEAFF.

V gene TRBV28 combines with J gene TRBJ1-2, with D unclear. V lost 8 bases and J 1 base, leaving 11 bases between the germline ends. CDR3 length equals 13 residues. Germline CDR1 is MDHEN and CDR2 is SYDVKM. The CDR3 is CASGSAVNYGYTF. Written as DNA, the CDR3 is TGTGCCAGCGGGTCAGCAGTTAACTATGGCTACACCTTC.

This clonotype has just a few counts. The chain has TRBV7-2 and TRBJ2-7; weak D call: TRBD1 (6 bases). Germline V CDR1 and CDR2: SGHTA, FQGNSA. Trimming removed 5 bases from V and 3 bases from J, with 17 bases in between. The CDR3 extends over 15 amino acids. The CDR3 protein is CASSPGTSVFYEQYF. CDR3 DNA: TGTGCCAGCAGCCCCGGGACATCCGTCTTCTACGAGCAGTACTTC.

This clonotype was picked up many times. The chain carries TRBV10-2 and TRBJ1-3; 12 positions agree with TRBD1. The length of the CDR3 is 14 residues. Looked up from germline, CDR1 is WSHSY and CDR2 is SAAADI. The CDR3 sequence is CASGDRGLGNTIYF. The CDR3 nucleotides read TGCGCGAGCGGGGACAGGGGGCTTGGAAACACCATATATTTT.

This clonotype was counted at least ten times. The chain combines TRBV10-1 with TRBJ1-1; perhaps TRBD1 as D (6 bases). Germline V gene sequence: CDR1 WNHNN, CDR2 SYGVQD (reference sequence). The CDR3 has 14 amino acids. Trimming took off 4 bases at V and 10 bases at J, with 19 bases between the two ends. Here the CDR3 DNA reads TGCGCCAGCAGTGGACCTTTAACCAGGGGATCAGCTTTCTTT. Translation: CASSGPLTRGSAFF.

The chain employs TRBV12-3 or TRBV12-4 and TRBJ2-1; D may be TRBD1 (5 bases). CDR3 size: 12 residues. Trimming took off 6 bases at V and 10 bases at J, with 13 bases between the two ends. The CDR3 sequence: CASRSFDREQFF. The CDR3 DNA is TGTGCCAGCAGGTCGTTTGACAGAGAGCAGTTCTTC.

This clonotype was detected a few times. V is TRBV11-2 and J is TRBJ2-7, with 7 bases identical to TRBD1. CDR1 and CDR2 from the germline V gene are SGHAT and FQNNGV. The CDR3 has 15 residues. Germline trimming cut 7 bases from V and 3 bases from J; bases unmatched to any gene: 12. CDR3 sequence reads: CASTFELDRRYEQYF. DNA for the CDR3: TGTGCCAGCACCTTCGAGCTGGACAGGCGCTACGAGCAGTACTTC. The full variable domain, its missing parts supplied by reference TRBV11-2 and TRBJ2-7, is EAGVAQSPRYKIIEKRQSVAFWCNPISGHATLYWYQQILGQGPKLLIQFQNNGVVDDSQLPKDRFSAERLKGVDSTLKIQPAKLEDSAVYLCASTFELDRRYEQYFGPGTRLTVT.

This clonotype has more than one count but fewer than ten. The chain recombines TRBV6-5 with TRBJ2-5; TRBD1 agrees at 8 bases. The CDR3 covers 16 residues. The V and J ends lost 2 bases and 5 bases, in that order; junction bases with no gene match: 10. Germline V lookup: CDR1 MNHEY, CDR2 SVGAGI. Here the CDR3 reads CASSYEYRTGMETQYF. The CDR3 nucleotides are TGTGCCAGCAGTTACGAGTATCGGACAGGGATGGAGACCCAGTACTTC.

This clonotype occurred a few times. This chain links TRBV20-1 with TRBJ2-4; TRBD2 is a possible D gene (5 bases). This CDR3 is 14 amino acids long. CDR1 is DFQATT and CDR2 is SNEGSKA in the germline V gene (reference sequence). V was clipped by 4 bases and J by 0 bases, with 10 bases between them. CDR3 DNA sequence: TGCAGTGCTATCGGGATAATAGCCAAAAACATTCAGTACTTC. Translated: CSAIGIIAKNIQYF.

V usage is TRBV28 and J usage is TRBJ2-2; TRBD2 might be the D (6 bases). V shed 4 bases and J shed 4 bases, with 13 bases lying between them. CDR1 is MDHEN, CDR2 SYDVKM, per germline. This CDR3 spans 15 amino acids. CDR3 nucleotides: TGTGCCAGCAGTTCTGCTGGACTAATCACCGGGGAGCTGTTTTTT. Its translation: CASSSAGLITGELFF.

The sample holds many counts of this clonotype. This chain links TRBV20-1 with TRBJ1-1; 8 positions match TRBD1. V lost 5 bases to trimming and J lost 4 bases; unmatched junction nucleotides: 12. Per the germline V gene, CDR1 is DFQATT and CDR2 is SNEGSKA (reference sequence). The CDR3 runs to 15 residues. CDR3 protein: CSAAPPDREVTEAFF. DNA for the CDR3: TGCAGTGCTGCGCCTCCGGACAGGGAGGTCACTGAAGCTTTCTTT.

In its sample, this clonotype was seen many times. The chain joins TRBV10-2 to TRBJ1-1; D gene unclear. CDR1 and CDR2 from the germline V gene are WSHSY and SAAADI. The CDR3 covers 13 residues. V was clipped by 1 base and J by 1 base, with 4 bases between them. CDR3 in DNA: TGCGCCAGCAGTGAGTTTGGGAACACTGAAGCTTTCTTT. Its translation: CASSEFGNTEAFF.